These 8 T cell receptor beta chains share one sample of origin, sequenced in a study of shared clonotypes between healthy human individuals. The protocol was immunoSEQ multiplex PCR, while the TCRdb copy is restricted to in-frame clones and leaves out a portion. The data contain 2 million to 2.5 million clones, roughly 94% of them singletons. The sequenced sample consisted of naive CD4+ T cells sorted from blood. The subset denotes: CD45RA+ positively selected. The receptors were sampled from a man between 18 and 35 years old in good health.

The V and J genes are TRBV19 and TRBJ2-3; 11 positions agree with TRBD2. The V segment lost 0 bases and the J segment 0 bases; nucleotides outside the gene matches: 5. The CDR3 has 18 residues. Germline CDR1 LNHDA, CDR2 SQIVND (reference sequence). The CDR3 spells CASSIDLGTSGSTDTQYF. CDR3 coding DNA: TGTGCCAGTAGTATAGATTTGGGGACTAGCGGTAGCACAGATACGCAGTATTTT.

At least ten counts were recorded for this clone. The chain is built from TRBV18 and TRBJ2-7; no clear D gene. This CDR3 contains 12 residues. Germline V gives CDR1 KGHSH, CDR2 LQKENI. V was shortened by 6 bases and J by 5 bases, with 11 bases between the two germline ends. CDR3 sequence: CASSQSGDEQYF. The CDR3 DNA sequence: TGTGCCAGCTCTCAGAGTGGGGACGAGCAGTACTTC.

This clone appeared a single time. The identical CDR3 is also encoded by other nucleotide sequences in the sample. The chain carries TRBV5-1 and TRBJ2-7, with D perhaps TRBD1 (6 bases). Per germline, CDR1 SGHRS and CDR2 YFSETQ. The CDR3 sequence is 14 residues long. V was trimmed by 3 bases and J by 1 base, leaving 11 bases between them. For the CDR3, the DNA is TGCGCCAGCAGCTCCGGGACACCGTCCTACGAGCAGTACTTC. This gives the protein CASSSGTPSYEQYF.

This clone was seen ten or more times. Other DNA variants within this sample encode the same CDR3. This CDR3 is CASSLGRNTEAFF. CDR3 nucleotide sequence: TGCGCCAGCAGCTTGGGGAGGAACACTGAAGCTTTCTTT. The V gene is TRBV5-1, the J gene TRBJ1-1; unclear D gene. V lost 0 bases and J 1 base, leaving 4 bases between the germline ends. Germline assignment: CDR1 SGHRS and CDR2 YFSETQ. The CDR3 totals 13 residues.

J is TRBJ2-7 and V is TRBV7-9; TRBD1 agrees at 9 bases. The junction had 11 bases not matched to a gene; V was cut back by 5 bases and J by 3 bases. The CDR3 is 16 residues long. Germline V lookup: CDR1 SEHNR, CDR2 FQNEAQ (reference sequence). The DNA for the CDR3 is TGTGCCAGCAGCAGCCCGGGACAGGGACCTCTCTACGAGCAGTACTTC. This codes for CASSSPGQGPLYEQYF.

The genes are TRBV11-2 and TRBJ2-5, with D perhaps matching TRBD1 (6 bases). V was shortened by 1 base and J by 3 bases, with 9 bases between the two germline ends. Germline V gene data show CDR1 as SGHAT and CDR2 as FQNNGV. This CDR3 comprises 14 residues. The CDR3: CASSLAGEKETQYF. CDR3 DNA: TGTGCCAGCAGCTTAGCAGGGGAGAAAGAGACCCAGTACTTC.

The CDR3 region is CASSPWESSYEQYF. The CDR3 DNA is TGTGCCAGCAGCCCTTGGGAGAGCTCCTACGAGCAGTACTTC. The chain carries TRBV7-6 and TRBJ2-7; D is perhaps TRBD2 (5 bases). Germline CDR1 is SGHVS and CDR2 is FNYEAQ. CDR3 length equals 14 residues. With 5 bases removed from V and 0 bases from J, the gap between germline ends came to 11 bases.

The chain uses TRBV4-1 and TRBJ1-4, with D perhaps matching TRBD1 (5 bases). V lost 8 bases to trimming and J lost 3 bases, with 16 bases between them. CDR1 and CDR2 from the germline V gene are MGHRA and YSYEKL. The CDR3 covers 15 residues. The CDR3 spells CASRRGGESNEKLFF. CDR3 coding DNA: TGCGCCAGCCGGCGGGGGGGAGAGTCTAATGAAAAACTGTTTTTT.